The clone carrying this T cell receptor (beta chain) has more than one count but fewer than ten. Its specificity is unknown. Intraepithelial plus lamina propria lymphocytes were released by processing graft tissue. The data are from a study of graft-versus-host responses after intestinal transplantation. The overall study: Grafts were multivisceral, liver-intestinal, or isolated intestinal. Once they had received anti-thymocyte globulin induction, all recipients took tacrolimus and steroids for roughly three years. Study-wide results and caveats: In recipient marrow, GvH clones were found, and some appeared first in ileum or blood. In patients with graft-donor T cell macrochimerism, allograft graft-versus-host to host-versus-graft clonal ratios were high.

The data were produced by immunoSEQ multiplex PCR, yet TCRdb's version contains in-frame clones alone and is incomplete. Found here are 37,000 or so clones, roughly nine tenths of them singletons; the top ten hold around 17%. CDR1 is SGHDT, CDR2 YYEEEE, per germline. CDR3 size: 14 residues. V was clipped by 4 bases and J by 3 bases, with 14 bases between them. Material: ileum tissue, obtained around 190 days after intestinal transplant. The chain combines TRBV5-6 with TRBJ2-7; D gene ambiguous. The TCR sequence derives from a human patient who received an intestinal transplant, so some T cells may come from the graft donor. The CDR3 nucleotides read TGTGCCAGCAGCCGCGAATTAGGAAACTACGAGCAGTACTTC. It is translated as CASSRELGNYEQYF. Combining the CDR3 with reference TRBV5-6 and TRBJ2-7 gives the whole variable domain DAGVTQSPTHLIKTRGQQVTLRCSPKSGHDTVSWYQQALGQGPQFIFQYYEEEERQRGNFPDRFSGHQFPNYSSELNVNALLLGDSALYLCASSRELGNYEQYFGPGTRLTVT.